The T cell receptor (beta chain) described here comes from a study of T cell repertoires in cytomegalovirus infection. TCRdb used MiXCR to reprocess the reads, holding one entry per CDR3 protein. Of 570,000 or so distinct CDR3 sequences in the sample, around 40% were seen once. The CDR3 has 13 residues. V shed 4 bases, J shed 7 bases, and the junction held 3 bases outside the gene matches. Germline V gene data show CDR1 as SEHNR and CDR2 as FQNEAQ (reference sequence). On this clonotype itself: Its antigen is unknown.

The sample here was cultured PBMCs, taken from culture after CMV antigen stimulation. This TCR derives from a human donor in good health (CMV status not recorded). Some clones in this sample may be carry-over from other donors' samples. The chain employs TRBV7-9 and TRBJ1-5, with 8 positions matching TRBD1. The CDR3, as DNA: TGTGCCAGCAGCTCCAGGGGGCGGCAGCCCCAGCATTTT. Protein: CASSSRGRQPQHF.